Below are 27 T cell receptor beta chains sequenced from a single sample in a study of human T cells and chemical hapten exposure. TCRdb called the RACE reads again in MiXCR, with one record for every CDR3 protein. The top ten hold 1.5% to 1.9% of the sample, which has more than 80,000 distinct CDR3 sequences, around 7.8% seen once. The time point denotes: patch test 1, 2 weeks after DPC sensitization. Stated treatment: therapeutic diphenylcyclopropenone sensitization with weekly scalp DPC. The sample was whole blood, taken in connection with sensitization to the hapten diphenylcyclopropenone (DPC). These receptors were collected from a woman aged 25 to 39 with alopecia areata. Some clones in this sample may be carry-over from other donors' samples.

The sample holds many counts of this clonotype. The gene calls are TRBV7-2 and TRBJ1-4; no clear D. Germline-derived CDR1 and CDR2 are SGHTA and FQGNSA. The CDR3 consists of 16 residues. V was cut by 2 bases and J by 5 bases, with 15 bases left in between. In DNA form, the CDR3 reads TGTGCCAGCAGCTTACGACGAGATCTCCCCAATGAAAAACTGTTTTTT. This translates into CASSLRRDLPNEKLFF.

This clonotype was recorded many times. The chain uses TRBV6-2 or TRBV6-3 and TRBJ2-1; D gene uncertain. This CDR3 contains 15 residues. Germline V gene lookup returns CDR1 MNHEY and CDR2 SVGEGT. V lost 6 bases and J lost 6, with 18 bases in between. CDR3: CASSPALGWFNEQFF. CDR3 DNA sequence: TGTGCCAGCAGCCCCGCCTTGGGGTGGTTCAATGAGCAGTTCTTC.

This clonotype showed up many times. The CDR3 here is CATSNTEPPNTGELFF. CDR3 DNA: TGTGCCACCAGCAATACGGAACCCCCGAACACCGGGGAGCTGTTTTTT. This chain joins TRBV15 and TRBJ2-2; D ambiguous. V lost 4 bases and J 0 bases, leaving 12 bases between the germline ends. This CDR3 region has 16 residues. Germline V gene sequence: CDR1 LNHNV, CDR2 YYDKDF (reference sequence).

This clonotype was counted only a few times. The genes are TRBV5-5 and TRBJ1-1, with unresolved D. V was cut by 2 bases and J by 7 bases, with 12 bases left in between. CDR1 and CDR2 (germline): SGHKS, YYEKEE (reference sequence). This CDR3 region has 13 residues. CDR3 nucleotides: TGTGCCAGCAGCTTATCCCACGGATTTGAAGCTTTCTTT. It encodes CASSLSHGFEAFF.

This clonotype was seen ten or more times. V usage is TRBV27 and J usage is TRBJ1-1, with D uncertain. The CDR3 is 13 residues long. CDR1 is MNHEY, CDR2 SMNVEV, per germline (reference sequence). V shed 7 bases and J shed 5 bases, with 14 bases lying between them. The CDR3 sequence is CASKSWGTTEAFF. In nucleotides, the CDR3 is TGTGCCAGCAAGTCGTGGGGTACGACTGAAGCTTTCTTT.

V and J are TRBV10-3 and TRBJ1-1; 9 nucleotides agree with TRBD1. J gave up 7 bases and V 2 bases, and 5 bases lay outside the gene matches. This CDR3 is 14 amino acids long. From germline, CDR1 is ENHRY and CDR2 SYGVKD. The CDR3 loop reads CAISEGQGTYEAFF. CDR3 in DNA: TGTGCCATCAGTGAGGGACAGGGGACCTATGAAGCTTTCTTT.

This clonotype came up many times. V and J are TRBV20-1 and TRBJ2-1; either TRBD1 or TRBD2 may fit D (5 bases each). The CDR3 sequence is 15 residues long. The V and J ends lost 2 bases and 0 bases respectively, with 11 bases between them. CDR1 is DFQATT and CDR2 is SNEGSKA in the germline V gene (reference sequence). DNA for the CDR3: TGCAGTGCTAGATTGGGACGTAGCTCCTACAATGAGCAGTTCTTC. The encoded protein is CSARLGRSSYNEQFF.

On this clonotype: This may stem from a read error, because a much larger clone lies one nucleotide away. This rearrangement joins TRBV7-8 to TRBJ2-3; TRBD2 aligns across 12 bases. The length of the CDR3 is 17 residues. Looked up from germline, CDR1 is SGHVS and CDR2 is FQNEAQ. V lost 4 bases to trimming and J lost 2 bases; unmatched junction nucleotides: 7. The CDR3 DNA reads TGTGCCAGCAGCTCTCGGACTAGCGGGGACACCACAGATACGCAGTATTTT. Encoded protein: CASSSRTSGDTTDTQYF.

In its sample, this clonotype was seen many times. The chain has TRBV12-3 or TRBV12-4 and TRBJ1-1; D is unresolved. V was cut by 7 bases and J by 1 base, with 4 bases left in between. The CDR3 has 11 amino acids. CDR3 in amino acids: CASMTNTEAFF. Here the CDR3 DNA reads TGTGCCAGCATGACGAACACTGAAGCTTTCTTT.

The chain combines TRBV6-1 with TRBJ1-5; D is ambiguous. Trimming cost V 1 base and J 7 bases, with 14 bases left between them. The CDR3 is 15 amino acids. Germline CDR1 and CDR2: MNHNS and SASEGT. CDR3 DNA: TGTGCCAGCAGTGAAGTCGGAACGGCTCTGCAGCCCCAGCATTTT. The encoded protein is CASSEVGTALQPQHF.

This clonotype was observed a handful of times. This chain connects TRBV20-1 to TRBJ1-1, with D unclear. Trimming removed 0 bases at V and 0 bases at J, with 14 bases between. The CDR3 consists of 16 residues. The germline V gene has CDR1 DFQATT and CDR2 SNEGSKA (reference sequence). Written as DNA, the CDR3 is TGCAGTGCTAGAGATTCTAAAAGGGCTGTGAACACTGAAGCTTTCTTT. The encoded protein is CSARDSKRAVNTEAFF.

This clonotype was observed many times. The V and J genes are TRBV7-6 and TRBJ2-1; D gene unclear. Trimming shortened V by 2 bases and J by 6 bases, and 5 bases separated the two germline ends. CDR1 is SGHVS, CDR2 FNYEAQ, per germline. This CDR3 contains 12 residues. The CDR3 region is CASSLRSNEQFF. CDR3 coding DNA: TGTGCCAGCAGCTTACGCTCCAATGAGCAGTTCTTC.

The chain couples TRBV12-3 or TRBV12-4 to TRBJ2-7, with TRBD1 identical over 8 bases. The length of the CDR3 is 17 residues. V trimming: 8 bases; J trimming: 2 bases; junction bases outside the gene matches: 17. The CDR3 coding sequence is TGTGCCAGCGCCCCGTCCCAATGGACAGGGCTCCCCTACGAGCAGTACTTC. It is translated as CASAPSQWTGLPYEQYF.

This clonotype came up a few times. The CDR3 nucleotides are TGTGCCAGCAGTTACCGCCCTTTTCGTATTGAAAAACTGTTTTTT. It translates to CASSYRPFRIEKLFF. V is TRBV6-5 and J is TRBJ1-4; the D is unclear. CDR1 MNHEY and CDR2 SVGAGI come from the germline V gene. This CDR3 is built from 15 residues. Trimming took 2 bases from V and 7 from J, leaving 14 bases between them.

This chain connects TRBV4-1 to TRBJ1-1; TRBD1 is a possible D gene (5 bases). V lost 4 bases to trimming and J lost 4 bases, with 19 bases between them. Germline V gene data show CDR1 as MGHRA and CDR2 as YSYEKL. The CDR3 consists of 16 residues. The CDR3 protein is CASSPGGGSGGTEAFF. DNA of the CDR3: TGCGCCAGCAGCCCTGGGGGAGGGTCCGGTGGCACTGAAGCTTTCTTT.

The chain combines TRBV12-3 or TRBV12-4 with TRBJ1-5; unclear D gene. CDR3 length: 13 amino acids. V was clipped by 4 bases and J by 4 bases, with 8 bases between them. CDR3: CASSSAENQPQHF. CDR3 in DNA: TGTGCCAGCAGTTCGGCAGAGAATCAGCCCCAGCATTTT.

This clonotype was seen a handful of times. CDR3 DNA sequence: TGTGCCAGCAGCCGGTCGAGGGATACGCAGTATTTT. Residues: CASSRSRDTQYF. The chain joins TRBV6-5 to TRBJ2-3; unclear D gene. This CDR3 region has 12 residues. V lost 6 bases, J lost 6 bases, and 10 bases lay in between. Germline values: CDR1 MNHEY, CDR2 SVGAGI.

A few counts support this clonotype. This chain joins TRBV14 and TRBJ1-1; 7 nucleotides agree with TRBD1. After removal of 3 bases from V and 3 bases from J, the junction contained 13 bases not matched to a gene. CDR1 SGHDN and CDR2 FVKESK come from the germline V gene. The length of the CDR3 is 17 residues. The CDR3 coding sequence is TGTGCCAGCAGCCATCAGGGGGTAAGGGTTTGGGACACTGAAGCTTTCTTT. As protein: CASSHQGVRVWDTEAFF. Variable domain in full (rest from reference TRBV14 and TRBJ1-1): EAGVTQFPSHSVIEKGQTVTLRCDPISGHDNLYWYRRVMGKEIKFLLHFVKESKQDESGMPNNRFLAERTGGTYSTLKVQPAELEDSGVYFCASSHQGVRVWDTEAFFGQGTRLTVV.

This clonotype showed up many times. The chain has TRBV5-1 and TRBJ1-1; perhaps TRBD1 as D (5 bases). The CDR3 sequence is 13 residues long. Germline V gene lookup returns CDR1 SGHRS and CDR2 YFSETQ. CDR3 loop: CASTGVIDTEAFF. The CDR3 DNA sequence: TGCGCGTCCACGGGGGTTATCGACACTGAAGCTTTCTTT.

This clonotype appeared many times. V is TRBV6-4 and J is TRBJ2-2, with D possibly being TRBD1 (6 bases). This CDR3 region has 17 residues. Germline V gives CDR1 MRHNA, CDR2 SNTAGT. Trimming cost V 4 bases and J 2 bases, with 17 bases left between them. The DNA of the CDR3 is TGTGCCAGCAGTGCTACCCGGGACACGACAAACACCGGGGAGCTGTTTTTT. Protein: CASSATRDTTNTGELFF.

The gene calls are TRBV19 and TRBJ1-2; D remains ambiguous. V was cut by 2 bases and J by 4 bases, with 5 bases left in between. The CDR3 loop spans 12 amino acids. From germline, CDR1 is LNHDA and CDR2 SQIVND (reference sequence). This CDR3 is CASSIRLYGYTF. The CDR3 DNA follows: TGTGCCAGTAGTATACGGCTCTATGGCTACACCTTC. Complete variable domain (other parts from reference TRBV19 and TRBJ1-2): DGGITQSPKYLFRKEGQNVTLSCEQNLNHDAMYWYRQDPGQGLRLIYYSQIVNDFQKGDIAEGYSVSREKKESFPLTVTSAQKNPTAFYLCASSIRLYGYTFGSGTRLTVV.

This clonotype was recorded many times. This chain links TRBV4-1 with TRBJ1-5; 7 positions agree with TRBD1. The CDR3 has 15 residues. From germline, CDR1 is MGHRA and CDR2 YSYEKL. V lost 1 base and J lost 1; bases outside the gene matches: 1. The CDR3 coding sequence is TGCGCCAGCAGCCAAGCGGACAGGAGCAATCAGCCCCAGCATTTT. It codes for CASSQADRSNQPQHF.

This clonotype has ten or more counts. Germline is not matched at one junction end, which may reflect a read error. The chain joins TRBV6-2 or TRBV6-3 to TRBJ1-2; D is unclear. The length of the CDR3 is 11 residues. Germline CDR1 reads MNHEY; CDR2 reads SVGEGT. CDR3 sequence reads: CASSYPGIGAF. The DNA of the CDR3 is TGTGCCAGCAGTTACCCCGGAATTGGTGCCTTC.

This clonotype showed up many times. V is TRBV12-3 or TRBV12-4 and J is TRBJ2-3; possible D gene TRBD2, 5 bases. The CDR3 is 14 residues long. The V end was cut by 7 bases, the J end by 1 base, with 12 bases between. The CDR3 coding sequence is TGTGCCAGCACTAGCTCTTTCGGCACAGATACGCAGTATTTT. Amino acids: CASTSSFGTDTQYF.

This clonotype was counted ten times or more. This chain connects TRBV13 to TRBJ2-7; weak D call: TRBD1 (5 bases). Germline loops: CDR1 PRHDT, CDR2 FYEKMQ (reference sequence). The CDR3 is 14 amino acids. The germline V and J ends were trimmed by 3 bases and 6 bases, with 15 bases remaining between them. For the CDR3, the DNA is TGTGCCAGCAGCTTCTCAGGGCGCCCGAGCGAGCAGTACTTC. This translates into CASSFSGRPSEQYF.

This clonotype was recorded at least ten times. V gene TRBV28 combines with J gene TRBJ2-7; the D call may be TRBD1 or TRBD2 (6 bases each). The CDR3 totals 13 residues. Trimming pared 10 bases from V and 7 bases from J, leaving 20 bases between. Germline CDR1 MDHEN, CDR2 SYDVKM. The CDR3 nucleotides are TGTGCCACCCGAACTGGCGGGACAAGGGAGCAGTACTTC. Residues: CATRTGGTREQYF.

This clonotype showed up many times. This chain connects TRBV7-2 to TRBJ2-3; D remains unclear. Germline values: CDR1 SGHTA, CDR2 FQGNSA. CDR3 length: 14 amino acids. V dropped 2 bases and J dropped 5 bases, with 11 bases sitting between them. The CDR3 sequence is CASSLMGSRDTQYF. The CDR3 DNA sequence: TGTGCCAGCAGCTTAATGGGCTCCCGAGATACGCAGTATTTT.